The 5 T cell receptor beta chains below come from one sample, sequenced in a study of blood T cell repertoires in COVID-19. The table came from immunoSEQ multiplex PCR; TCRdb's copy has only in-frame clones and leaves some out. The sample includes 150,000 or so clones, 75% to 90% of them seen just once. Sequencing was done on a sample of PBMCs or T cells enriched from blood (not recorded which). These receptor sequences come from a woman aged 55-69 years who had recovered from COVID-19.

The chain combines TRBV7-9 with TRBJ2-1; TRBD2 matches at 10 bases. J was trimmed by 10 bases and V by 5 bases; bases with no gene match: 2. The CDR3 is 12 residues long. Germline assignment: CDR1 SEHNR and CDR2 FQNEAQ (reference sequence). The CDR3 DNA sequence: TGTGCCAGCAGCACGGGACTAGCGGAGCAGTTCTTC. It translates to CASSTGLAEQFF.

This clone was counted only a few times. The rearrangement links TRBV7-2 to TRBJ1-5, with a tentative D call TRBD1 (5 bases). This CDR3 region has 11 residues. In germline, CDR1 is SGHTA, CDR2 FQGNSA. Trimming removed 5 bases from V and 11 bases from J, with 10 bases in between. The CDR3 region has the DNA TGTGCCAGCAGCCTGCGGGGGTCCCAGCATTTT. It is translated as CASSLRGSQHF.

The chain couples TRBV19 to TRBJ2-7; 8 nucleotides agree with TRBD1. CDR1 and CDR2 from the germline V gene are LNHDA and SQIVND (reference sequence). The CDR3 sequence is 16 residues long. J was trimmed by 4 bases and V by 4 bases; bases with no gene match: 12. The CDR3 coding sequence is TGTGCCAGTAGTAGCCGGTGGACAGGGTCTGGTTACGAGCAGTACTTC. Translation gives CASSSRWTGSGYEQYF.

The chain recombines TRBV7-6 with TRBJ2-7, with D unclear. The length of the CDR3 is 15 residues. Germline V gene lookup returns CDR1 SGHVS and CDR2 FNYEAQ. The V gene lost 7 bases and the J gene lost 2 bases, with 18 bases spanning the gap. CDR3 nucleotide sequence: TGTGCCAGCACCACAACCCCGATCGTACCCTACGAGCAGTACTTC. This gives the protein CASTTTPIVPYEQYF.

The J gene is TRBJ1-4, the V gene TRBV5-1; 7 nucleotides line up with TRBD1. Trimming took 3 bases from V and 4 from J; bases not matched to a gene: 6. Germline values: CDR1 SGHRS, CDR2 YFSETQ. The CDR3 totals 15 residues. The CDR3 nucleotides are TGCGCCAGCAGCTCCGTACAGGGGAATAATGAAAAACTGTTTTTT. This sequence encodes CASSSVQGNNEKLFF. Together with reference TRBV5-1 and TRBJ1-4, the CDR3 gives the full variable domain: KAGVTQTPRYLIKTRGQQVTLSCSPISGHRSVSWYQQTPGQGLQFLFEYFSETQRNKGNFPGRFSGRQFSNSRSEMNVSTLELGDSALYLCASSSVQGNNEKLFFGSGTQLSVL.